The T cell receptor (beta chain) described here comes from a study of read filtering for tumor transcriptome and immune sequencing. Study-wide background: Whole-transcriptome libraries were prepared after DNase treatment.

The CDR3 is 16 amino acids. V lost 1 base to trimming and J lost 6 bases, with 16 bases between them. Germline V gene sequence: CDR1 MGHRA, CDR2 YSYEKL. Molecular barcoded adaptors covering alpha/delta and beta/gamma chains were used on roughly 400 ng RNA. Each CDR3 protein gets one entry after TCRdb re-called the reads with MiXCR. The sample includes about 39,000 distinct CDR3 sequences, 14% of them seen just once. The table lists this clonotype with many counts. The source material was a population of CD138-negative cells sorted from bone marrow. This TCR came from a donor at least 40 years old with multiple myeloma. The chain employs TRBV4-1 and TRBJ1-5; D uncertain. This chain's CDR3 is CASSQGSGGVFQPQHF. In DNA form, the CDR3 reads TGCGCCAGCAGCCAAGGCTCCGGTGGGGTTTTTCAGCCCCAGCATTTT.